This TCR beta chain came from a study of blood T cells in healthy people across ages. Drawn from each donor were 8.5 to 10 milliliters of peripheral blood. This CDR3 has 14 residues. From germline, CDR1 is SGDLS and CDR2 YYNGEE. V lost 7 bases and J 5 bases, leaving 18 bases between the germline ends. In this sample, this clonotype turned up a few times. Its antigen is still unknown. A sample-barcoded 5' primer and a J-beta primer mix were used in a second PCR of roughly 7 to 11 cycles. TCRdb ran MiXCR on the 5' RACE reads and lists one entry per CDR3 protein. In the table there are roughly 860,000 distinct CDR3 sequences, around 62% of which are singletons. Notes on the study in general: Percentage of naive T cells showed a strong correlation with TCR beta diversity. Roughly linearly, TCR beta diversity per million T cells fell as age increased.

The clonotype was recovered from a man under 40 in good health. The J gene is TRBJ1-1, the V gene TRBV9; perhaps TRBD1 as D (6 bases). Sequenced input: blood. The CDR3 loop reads CASGDGGAFTEAFF. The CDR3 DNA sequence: TGTGCCAGCGGTGACGGGGGGGCTTTTACTGAAGCTTTCTTT. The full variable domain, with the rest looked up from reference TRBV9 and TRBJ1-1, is DSGVTQTPKHLITATGQRVTLRCSPRSGDLSVYWYQQSLDQGLQFLIQYYNGEERAKGNILERFSAQQFPDLHSELNLSSLELGDSALYFCASGDGGAFTEAFFGQGTRLTVV.